A selection of T cell receptor beta chains follows, all from one sample in a study of OX40 agonist ivuxolimab in advanced cancers. The protocol was immunoSEQ multiplex PCR, while the TCRdb copy is restricted to in-frame clones and leaves out a portion. Of about 77,000 clones listed, over 75% are singletons. Source: CD4+ or CD8+ T cells sorted from blood, taken in a trial of the OX40 agonist ivuxolimab. These TCRs come from an adult with an advanced solid tumor such as melanoma, head and neck, liver or kidney cancer. Both conserved end residues are part of each CDR3. Fields, in order: J gene, D gene, clone size, V gene, CDR3 protein, CDR3 DNA. D genes are given only for firm matches. Size tells how often a clone was seen (once, few, many) or the class of an expanded clone, and some rows leave it out.

>TRBJ1-5|-|-|TRBV6-5
CASMGGISQPQHF
TGTGCCAGTATGGGGGGGATTAGTCAGCCCCAGCATTTT
>TRBJ2-1|-|-|TRBV29-1
CSVEFGSSYNEQFF
TGCAGCGTTGAGTTCGGCAGCTCCTACAATGAGCAGTTCTTC
>TRBJ1-2|-|-|TRBV7-2
CASSIQRTEGYTF
TGTGCCAGCAGCATACAGAGGACGGAGGGCTACACCTTC
>TRBJ1-3|-|-|TRBV30
CAWSETGLGNTIYF
TGTGCCTGGAGTGAAACAGGGTTGGGAAACACCATATATTTT
>TRBJ1-1|-|-|TRBV5-5
CASSINTEAFF
TGTGCCAGCAGCATAAACACTGAAGCTTTCTTT
>TRBJ2-7|-|-|TRBV4-3
CASSRDPGTEQYF
TGCGCCAGCAGCCGTGACCCAGGGACCGAGCAGTACTTC
>TRBJ2-1|-|once|TRBV21-1
CASSKVLGAGNEQFF
TGTGCCAGCAGCAAAGTCCTCGGTGCTGGAAATGAGCAGTTCTTC
>TRBJ2-3|-|few|TRBV30
CAWSESSRDTQYF
TGTGCCTGGAGTGAATCTTCAAGGGATACGCAGTATTTT
>TRBJ2-7|-|-|TRBV7-9
CASSPEVSEQYF
TGTGCCAGCAGCCCTGAGGTTTCCGAGCAGTACTTC
>TRBJ2-1|TRBD1|once|TRBV7-8
CASSLPDRGYNEQFF
TGTGCCAGCAGCTTACCGGACAGGGGATACAATGAGCAGTTCTTC
>TRBJ1-4|-|few|TRBV6-4
CASRASEANEKLFF
TGTGCCAGCAGGGCGAGCGAGGCTAATGAAAAACTGTTTTTT
>TRBJ1-2|TRBD1|few|TRBV4-2
CASSQEDRNYGYTF
TGTGCCAGCAGCCAAGAGGACAGGAACTATGGCTACACCTTC
>TRBJ1-6|TRBD1|-|TRBV7-2
CASSPQGAVNSPLHF
TGTGCCAGCAGCCCACAGGGGGCGGTTAATTCACCCCTCCACTTT
>TRBJ2-1|TRBD2|-|TRBV5-4
CASSLTSGWDSEQFF
TGTGCCAGCAGCTTAACTAGCGGGTGGGATAGTGAGCAGTTCTTC
>TRBJ2-5|-|-|TRBV30
CAWGLTQETQYF
TGTGCCTGGGGGCTCACGCAAGAGACCCAGTACTTC
>TRBJ1-2|-|-|TRBV6-1
CASSERGANYGYTF
TGTGCCAGCAGTGAACGGGGTGCAAACTATGGCTACACCTTC
>TRBJ2-2|-|-|TRBV9
CASSVGGHLTGELFF
TGTGCCAGCAGCGTAGGGGGACACCTCACCGGGGAGCTGTTTTTT
>TRBJ1-5|-|-|TRBV30
CAWSVKTNQPQHF
TGTGCCTGGAGTGTAAAGACTAATCAGCCCCAGCATTTT
>TRBJ2-7|TRBD2|once|TRBV7-2
CASSLERGGAREQYF
TGTGCCAGCAGCTTAGAACGCGGGGGGGCTCGGGAGCAGTACTTC
>TRBJ2-7|-|-|TRBV18
CASSPQSSEQYF
TGTGCCAGCTCACCACAGTCGAGCGAGCAGTACTTC
>TRBJ1-4|TRBD1|-|TRBV19
CASSSGQGRNEKLFF
TGTGCCAGTAGTAGCGGACAGGGACGGAATGAAAAACTGTTTTTT